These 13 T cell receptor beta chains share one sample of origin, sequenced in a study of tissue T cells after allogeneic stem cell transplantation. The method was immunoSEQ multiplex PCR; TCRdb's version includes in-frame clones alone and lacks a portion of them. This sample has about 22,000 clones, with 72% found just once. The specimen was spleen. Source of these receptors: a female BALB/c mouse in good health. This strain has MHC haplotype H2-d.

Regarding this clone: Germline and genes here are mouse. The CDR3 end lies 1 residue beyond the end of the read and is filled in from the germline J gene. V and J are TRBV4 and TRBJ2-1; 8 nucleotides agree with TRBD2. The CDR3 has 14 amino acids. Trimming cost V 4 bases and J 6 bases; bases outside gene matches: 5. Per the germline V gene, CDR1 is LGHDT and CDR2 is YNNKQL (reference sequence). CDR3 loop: CASSSGGPSAEQFF. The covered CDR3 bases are TGTGCCAGCAGCTCGGGGGGGCCGTCTGCTGAGCAGTTC.

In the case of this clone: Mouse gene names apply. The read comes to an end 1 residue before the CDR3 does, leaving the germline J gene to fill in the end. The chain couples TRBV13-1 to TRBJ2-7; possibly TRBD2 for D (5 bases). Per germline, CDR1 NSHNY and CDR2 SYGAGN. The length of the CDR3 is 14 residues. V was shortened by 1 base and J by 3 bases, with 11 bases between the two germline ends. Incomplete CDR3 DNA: TGTGCCAGCAGTGATAGGGCTGGGAACTATGAACAGTAC. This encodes CASSDRAGNYEQY. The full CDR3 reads CASSDRAGNYEQYF.

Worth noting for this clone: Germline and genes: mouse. CDR3 DNA, as far as it was read: TGTGCCAGCAGTAGGGCCTATAATTCGCCCCTCTAC. Translating gives CASSRAYNSPLY. The whole CDR3 protein is CASSRAYNSPLYF. The V call is TRBV13-3, the J call TRBJ1-6, with D unresolved. The read finishes 1 residue shy of the CDR3 end, and the germline J gene is used to complete it. TRBJ1-6 counts as an open reading frame of uncertain function. Trimming stripped 4 bases from V and 2 bases from J, with 4 bases between. The CDR3 has 13 residues. Germline V CDR1 and CDR2: NNHDY, SYVADS.

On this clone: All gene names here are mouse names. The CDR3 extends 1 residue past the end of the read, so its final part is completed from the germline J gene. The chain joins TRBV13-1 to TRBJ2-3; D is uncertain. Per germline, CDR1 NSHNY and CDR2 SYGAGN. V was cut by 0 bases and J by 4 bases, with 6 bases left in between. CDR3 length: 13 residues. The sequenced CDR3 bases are TGTGCCAGCAGTGATGTCGGGACAGAAACGCTGTAT. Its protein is CASSDVGTETLY. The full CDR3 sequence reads CASSDVGTETLYF.

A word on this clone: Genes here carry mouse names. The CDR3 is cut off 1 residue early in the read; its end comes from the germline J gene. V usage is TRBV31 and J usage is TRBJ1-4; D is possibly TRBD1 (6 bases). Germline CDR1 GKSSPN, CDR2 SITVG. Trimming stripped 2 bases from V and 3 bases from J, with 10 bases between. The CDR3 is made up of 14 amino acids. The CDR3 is CAWSGDIPNERLFF. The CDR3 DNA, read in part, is TGTGCCTGGAGTGGGGACATACCCAACGAAAGATTATTT.

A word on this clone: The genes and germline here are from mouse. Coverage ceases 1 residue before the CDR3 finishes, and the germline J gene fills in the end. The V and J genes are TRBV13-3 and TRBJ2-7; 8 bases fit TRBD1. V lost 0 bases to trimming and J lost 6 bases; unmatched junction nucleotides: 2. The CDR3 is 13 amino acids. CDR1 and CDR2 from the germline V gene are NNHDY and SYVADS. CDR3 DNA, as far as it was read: TGTGCCAGCAGTGATGCAGGGGGCCGTGAACAGTAC. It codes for CASSDAGGREQY. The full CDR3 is CASSDAGGREQYF.

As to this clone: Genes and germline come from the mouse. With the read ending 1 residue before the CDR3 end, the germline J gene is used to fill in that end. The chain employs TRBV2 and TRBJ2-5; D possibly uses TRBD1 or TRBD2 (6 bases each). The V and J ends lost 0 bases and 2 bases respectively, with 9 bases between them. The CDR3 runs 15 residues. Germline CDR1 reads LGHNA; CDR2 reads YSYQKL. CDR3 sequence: CASSQDRGVQDTQYF. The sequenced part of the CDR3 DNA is TGTGCCAGCAGCCAAGATAGGGGGGTCCAAGACACCCAGTAC.

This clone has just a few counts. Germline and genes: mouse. Partial CDR3 DNA: TGTGGTGCTAGACAGGGGAATTCTGGAAATACGCTCTAT. Protein product: CGARQGNSGNTLY. The whole CDR3 is CGARQGNSGNTLYF. V usage is TRBV20 and J usage is TRBJ1-3; 7 positions agree with TRBD1. The read is 1 residue too short to cover the CDR3 end, so that end is filled in from the germline J gene. This CDR3 contains 14 residues. Germline CDR1 and CDR2: GFQATS and STVNSAI. Germline trimming cut 3 bases from V and 0 bases from J; bases unmatched to any gene: 2.

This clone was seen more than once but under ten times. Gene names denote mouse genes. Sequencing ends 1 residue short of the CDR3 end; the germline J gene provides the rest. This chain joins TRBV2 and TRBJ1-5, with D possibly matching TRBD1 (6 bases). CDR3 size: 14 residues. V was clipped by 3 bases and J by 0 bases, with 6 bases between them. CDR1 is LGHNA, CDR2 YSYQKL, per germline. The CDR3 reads CASSHRGNNQAPLF. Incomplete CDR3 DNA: TGTGCCAGCAGCCACAGGGGTAACAACCAGGCTCCGCTT.

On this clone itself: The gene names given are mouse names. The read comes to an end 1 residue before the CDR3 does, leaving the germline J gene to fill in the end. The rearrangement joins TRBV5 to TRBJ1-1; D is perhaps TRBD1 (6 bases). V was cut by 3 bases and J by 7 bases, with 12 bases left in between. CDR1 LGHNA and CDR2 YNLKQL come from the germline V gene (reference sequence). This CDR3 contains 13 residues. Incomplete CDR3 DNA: TGTGCCAGCAGCCAGGAACAGGGAGTAGAAGTCTTC. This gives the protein CASSQEQGVEVF. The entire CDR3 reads CASSQEQGVEVFF.

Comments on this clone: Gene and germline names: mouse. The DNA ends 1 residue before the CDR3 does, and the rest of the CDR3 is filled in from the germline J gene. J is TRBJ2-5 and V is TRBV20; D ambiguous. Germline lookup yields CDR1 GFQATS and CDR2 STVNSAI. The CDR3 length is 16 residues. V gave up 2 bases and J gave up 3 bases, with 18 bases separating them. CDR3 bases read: TGTGGTGCTAGGCCACCCCGACGGGGTAGGCAAGACACCCAGTAC. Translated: CGARPPRRGRQDTQY. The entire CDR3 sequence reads CGARPPRRGRQDTQYF.

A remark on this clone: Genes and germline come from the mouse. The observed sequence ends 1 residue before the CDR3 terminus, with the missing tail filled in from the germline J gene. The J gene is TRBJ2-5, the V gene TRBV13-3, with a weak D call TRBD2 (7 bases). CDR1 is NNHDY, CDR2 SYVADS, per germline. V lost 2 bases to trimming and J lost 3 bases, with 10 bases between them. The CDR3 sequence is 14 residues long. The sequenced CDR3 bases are TGTGCCAGCAGTGACTGGGGGCGACAAGACACCCAGTAC. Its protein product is CASSDWGRQDTQY. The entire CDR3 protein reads CASSDWGRQDTQYF.

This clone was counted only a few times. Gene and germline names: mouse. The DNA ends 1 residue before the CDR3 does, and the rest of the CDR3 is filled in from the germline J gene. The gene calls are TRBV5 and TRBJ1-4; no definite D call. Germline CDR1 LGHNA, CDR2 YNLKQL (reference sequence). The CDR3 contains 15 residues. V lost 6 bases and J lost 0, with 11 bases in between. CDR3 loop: CASRHPRISNERLFF. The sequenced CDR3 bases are TGTGCCAGCAGACACCCAAGAATTTCCAACGAAAGATTATTT.